The count of the clone carrying this T cell receptor (beta chain) is one. Its antigen is still unknown. This sample was taken from a study of vaccination effects on CD4 cells after COVID-19. General study points: Relatively few convalescent patients took part in the study, which had no early post-infection timepoints. Common cold coronaviruses were cross-recognized by only 1 of 255 vaccine-induced clones in healthy vaccinees.

Profiled with immunoSEQ multiplex PCR; TCRdb holds only in-frame clones, not every one. Among about 80,000 clones listed, over 70% were seen once. With the ViraFEST assay, the study expanded antigen-specific CD4+ T cells using viral peptide pools, then sequenced them. Following 10 days of culture, CD4+ T cells were isolated. It was two doses of either the BNT162b2 or mRNA-1273 vaccine that participants received. Each culture well received some 1.9 million PBMC. These cells were then cultured in IMDM with about 10 IU/ml IL-2 and roughly 10 ug/ml peptides. Cultures had half their medium replaced with IL-2 medium on days 3 and 7. The CDR3 covers 17 residues. V was shortened by 6 bases and J by 0 bases, with 18 bases between the two germline ends. Germline V gene lookup returns CDR1 MRHNA and CDR2 SNTAGT.

V is TRBV6-4 and J is TRBJ1-5; a possible D gene is TRBD1 (5 bases). The receptor was derived from a human donor who received a COVID-19 vaccine. The sequenced sample was CD4+ T cells from PBMCs cultured with HCoV-OC43 spike peptides, obtained after COVID-19 vaccination. The subset is: HCoV-OC43 spike overlapping peptide pool stimulation. The CDR3 here is CASREGDLSNSNQPQHF. DNA of the CDR3: TGTGCCAGCAGGGAAGGGGACCTGTCTAATAGCAATCAGCCCCAGCATTTT.